The clone carrying this TCR beta chain occurred many times. Its antigen is not identified. This record belongs to a study of regulatory T cells in long-lasting Graves disease. General observations from the study: The study examined only peripheral blood, not thyroid tissue. Limited sample numbers may have lowered accuracy.

CDR3 regions were amplified by Arm-PCR using iRepertoire HTBI primers to build TCR beta libraries. Authors' data handling: In the combined samples, roughly 60 TRBV and 14 to 15 TRBJ segments were identified. TCRdb analysed the multiplex PCR reads with MiXCR anew, one entry per CDR3 protein. What appears here as the V and J calls and clone size reflects TCRdb's work, not the paper's. The data contain 300,000 to 500,000 distinct CDR3 sequences, about 20% of them singletons. This CDR3 region has 13 residues. Between the trimmed V and J ends, which lost 3 bases and 7 bases, there was a span of 12 bases. CDR1 and CDR2 from the germline V gene are GTSNPN and SVGIG (reference sequence). Time point reported: persistent/refractory GD, antithyroid drugs over 5 years with positive TRAb. Extracted PBMC RNA gave rise to the TCR library.

This clonotype was obtained from a female donor with Graves disease. The sample in question was peripheral blood mononuclear cells (PBMCs), obtained when the disease was refractory, from a patient treated with antithyroid drugs. This rearrangement joins TRBV30 to TRBJ1-4; unclear D gene. The CDR3 coding sequence is TGTGCCTGGAGGCCGACCCCGGGTGAAAAACTGTTTTTT. This gives the protein CAWRPTPGEKLFF.